This T cell receptor beta chain was documented in a study of Ad26.COV2.S vaccination and SARS-CoV-2 variants. TCRdb's copy holds only in-frame clones and misses some; the assay was immunoSEQ multiplex PCR. Of about 350,000 clones listed, around 89% were seen once; the top ten hold roughly 4.8%. Treatment defined: 15 to 20 received Ad26.COV2.S at low or high dose, single or two shots; 5 received placebo; per-sample allocation not given. The samples date from day 63 after the first vaccine or placebo injection. Boston provided a donor who was an adult aged 18-55 years. What was given as vaccine was an Ad26 vector encoding Wuhan-strain SARS-CoV-2 spike. V was pared by 1 base and J by 3 bases, with 6 bases between. The germline V gene has CDR1 MNHNS and CDR2 SASEGT. This CDR3 has 14 residues. This clone was counted a few times. Antigen specificity is unknown. Findings of the study overall: Comparability of non-spike TCR breadth was observed across vaccine and placebo recipients.

The rearrangement uses TRBV6-1 and TRBJ2-2, with TRBD2 as a possible D gene (6 bases). The sample in question was peripheral blood, obtained in a trial of Ad26.COV2.S vaccine versus placebo. The sequence was obtained from a person aged 18 to 59 who received the Ad26.COV2.S COVID-19 vaccine or a placebo. CDR3 amino acids: CASSEGRDTGELFF. The CDR3 nucleotides read TGTGCCAGCAGTGAAGGGAGGGACACCGGGGAGCTGTTTTTT.